The following is a T cell receptor (beta chain) sequence with its context. This clone came up a few times. What this receptor recognizes is not known. Base qualities are not recorded, but no much larger clone differs from it by a single base. In the prospective study, participants were about 18 to 89 years old, resided in approximately 25 geographic areas of the United States, and were enrolled through a virtual design. To assign participants to cohorts, the prospective study relied on clinical history that participants themselves reported in a screening survey and a study questionnaire. Exposed participants had been in contact, within 2 weeks of entering the study, with a person who had a PCR-confirmed or clinician-diagnosed case of COVID-19. In the prospective study, mobile phlebotomists collected whole blood, serum and a nasopharyngeal or oropharyngeal swab from each participant. Participants in the prospective study had the option to provide additional blood draws and questionnaires over an approximately 2-month period. Before DNA extraction, blood samples from the prospective study were shipped at room temperature or frozen.

Trimming at the junction amounts to 6 bases on V and 6 bases on J, and the germline ends lie 23 bases apart. The germline V gene gives CDR1 as KGHSH and CDR2 as LQKENI. The CDR3 covers 16 residues, taking in both the cysteine and the phenylalanine. Solely the CDR3 DNA is kept, with 48 bases framed from the first base. The data were taken from a study of blood T cell repertoires in COVID-19 (dated by TCRdb to 2020 to 2021). For the wider study: Collaborator samples came from the United States, Italy and Spain and covered acute and convalescent phases of COVID-19. Deeply sampled blood TCRbeta repertoires from subjects exposed to, actively infected with, or recovered from COVID-19 were included in the dataset. Samples were obtained from the ongoing ImmuneRACE study (first 160 participants) and from 1,254 subjects provided by 6 global collaborators. The sample metadata nearly always contained a de-identified subject ID, COVID-19 status, age in years and sex. Where available, HLA class I and class II types were obtained from metadata supplied by the sample provider rather than from assay-based typing. The repertoires were released in a freely available public database intended as a resource for research on the immune response to SARS-CoV-2. The material from the prospective study consisted of cDNA or gDNA derived from T cells, B-cell-depleted T cells, or PBMCs. Findings and caveats that apply to the study as a whole: Clinical and demographic metadata were provided uncurated, with the amount varying by source and participant.

The immunoSEQ Assay, a bias-controlled multiplex PCR, was used to amplify TCRbeta CDR3 regions from genomic DNA. As for how the authors treated the data: The number of nucleated cells in each sample was estimated by amplification of reference gene primers within the assay. To quantify the absolute abundance of each unique TCRbeta CDR3 rearrangement, sequence reads were collapsed and filtered. For each sample, productive Simpson clonality was calculated as the square root of Simpson's diversity index across productive rearrangements. TCRdb took over this immuneACCESS table, retaining in-frame rearrangements with V and J assigned. Such tables are incomplete; in checked studies, under half of the missing clones stem from an unresolved V gene, and the remainder is unexplained. The DNA gave D and trimming, while V, J and clone size come from that table. Across this sample there are some 300,000 clones, with over 85% seen only once. The ten largest clones take up approximately 2.9% of the sample.

The receptor chain draws on TRBV18 and TRBJ1-2; TRBD1 is a weak D gene call, 5 bases matching. The clonotype was recovered from a woman in her forties or fifties who had been exposed to COVID-19. The material sequenced was PBMCs or T cells enriched from blood (not recorded which). The nucleotide sequence reads as follows: TGTGCCAGCTCGGCTGGGGCGGTGGCCCCTTCGAATGGCTACACCTTC. Its product reads: CASSAGAVAPSNGYTF. The CDR3, completed at both ends by the reference TRBV18 and TRBJ1-2 genes, gives the full variable domain NAGVMQNPRHLVRRRGQEARLRCSPMKGHSHVYWYRQLPEEGLKFMVYLQKENIIDESGMPKERFSAEFPKEGPSILRIQQVVRGDSAAYFCASSAGAVAPSNGYTFGSGTRLTVV.